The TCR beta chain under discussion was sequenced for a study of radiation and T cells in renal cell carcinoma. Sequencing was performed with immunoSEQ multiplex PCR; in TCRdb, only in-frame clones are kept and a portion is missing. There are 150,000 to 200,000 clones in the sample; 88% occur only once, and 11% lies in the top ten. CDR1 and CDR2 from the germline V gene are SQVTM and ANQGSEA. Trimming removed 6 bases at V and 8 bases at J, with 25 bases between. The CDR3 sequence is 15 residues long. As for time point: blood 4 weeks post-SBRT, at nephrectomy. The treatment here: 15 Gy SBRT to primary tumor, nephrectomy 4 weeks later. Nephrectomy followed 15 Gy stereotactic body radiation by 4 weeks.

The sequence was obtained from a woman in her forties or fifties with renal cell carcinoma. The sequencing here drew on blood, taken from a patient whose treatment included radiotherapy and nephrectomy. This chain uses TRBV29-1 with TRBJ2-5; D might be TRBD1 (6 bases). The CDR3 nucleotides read TGCAGCGTGGCAACAGGGCGGCCCACGCAAGGCACCCAGTACTTC. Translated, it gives CSVATGRPTQGTQYF.